Listed here are 27 T cell receptor beta chains from one sample, sequenced in a study of beta chain features in type 1 diabetes. Isolated RNA was reverse transcribed in full, so expressed TCRB transcripts were sequenced. Clones were sequenced by immunoSEQ multiplex PCR, and TCRdb holds only the in-frame ones, with some missing. The sample yields about 360,000 clones, roughly an eighth seen once. Sequenced sample: naive CD4+ T cells from blood. These receptors all come from a man aged 18 to 30 in good health.

This clone was seen more than once but under ten times. The chain joins TRBV9 to TRBJ2-7; 8 nucleotides agree with TRBD2. CDR1 is SGDLS, CDR2 YYNGEE, per germline. This CDR3 spans 14 amino acids. With 4 bases clipped from V and 4 bases from J, the junction kept 7 bases outside the gene matches. CDR3 sequence (DNA): TGTGCCAGCAGCTCCCGGCTAGCGGGTTACGAGCAGTACTTC. Protein product: CASSSRLAGYEQYF.

The chain employs TRBV7-2 and TRBJ1-1, with TRBD1 identical over 8 bases. Germline V CDR1 and CDR2: SGHTA, FQGNSA. J gave up 5 bases and V 5 bases, and 7 bases lay outside the gene matches. This CDR3 is built from 14 residues. CDR3 sequence reads: CASSRGQGRTEAFF. Here the CDR3 DNA reads TGTGCCAGCAGCCGTGGACAGGGTAGGACTGAAGCTTTCTTT.

This clone was picked up many times. The chain links TRBV4-3 to TRBJ2-6, with no clear D. V lost 5 bases and J lost 0, with 8 bases in between. CDR3 length equals 15 residues. Germline V gene lookup returns CDR1 LGHNA and CDR2 YSLEER. The DNA for the CDR3 is TGCGCCAGCAGCGCGACAAGCTCTGGGGCCAACGTCCTGACTTTC. Translation gives CASSATSSGANVLTF.

The CDR3 nucleotides read TGTGCCAGCAGACTAAGGAGAGACAGCATCAATGAGCAGTTCTTC. The encoded protein is CASRLRRDSINEQFF. V gene TRBV5-5 combines with J gene TRBJ2-1; D may be TRBD1 (5 bases). This CDR3 region has 15 residues. With 5 bases removed from V and 6 bases from J, the gap between germline ends came to 18 bases. CDR1 is SGHKS and CDR2 is YYEKEE in the germline V gene (reference sequence).

The chain has TRBV7-2 and TRBJ2-7; unclear D gene. V shed 5 bases and J shed 2 bases, with 4 bases lying between them. Germline CDR1 is SGHTA and CDR2 is FQGNSA. The length of the CDR3 is 11 residues. CDR3 sequence reads: CASSRPYEQYF. In DNA form, the CDR3 reads TGTGCCAGCAGCCGTCCCTACGAGCAGTACTTC.

V gene TRBV11-2 combines with J gene TRBJ2-7; D possibly corresponds to TRBD1 (6 bases). V was pared by 3 bases and J by 2 bases, with 14 bases between. This CDR3 is built from 15 residues. Germline CDR1 and CDR2: SGHAT and FQNNGV. The CDR3 sequence: CASSLGTPPTYEQYF. CDR3 nucleotides: TGTGCCAGCAGCTTGGGGACACCGCCAACCTACGAGCAGTACTTC.

The V call is TRBV13, the J call TRBJ2-4; no clear D. The V gene lost 5 bases and the J gene lost 6 bases, with 17 bases spanning the gap. The germline V gene has CDR1 PRHDT and CDR2 FYEKMQ (reference sequence). The CDR3 is 15 amino acids. The CDR3 protein is CASSRDKPVPNIQYF. In DNA, the CDR3 is TGTGCCAGCAGCCGTGACAAACCCGTCCCAAACATTCAGTACTTC.

This clone came up once. The chain recombines TRBV28 with TRBJ1-2, with no clear D. The germline gives CDR1 MDHEN, CDR2 SYDVKM. V shed 4 bases and J shed 3 bases, with 15 bases lying between them. The CDR3 runs to 15 residues. The CDR3: CASSSTAASDYGYTF. The CDR3, as DNA: TGTGCCAGCAGTTCCACAGCGGCCTCCGACTATGGCTACACCTTC.

This clone has more than one count but fewer than ten. This sequence joins TRBV7-2 and TRBJ2-3; 10 bases align to TRBD2. The CDR3 is 14 residues long. V lost 5 bases, J lost 6 bases, and 5 bases stayed unmatched. Germline values: CDR1 SGHTA, CDR2 FQGNSA. CDR3 sequence (DNA): TGTGCCAGCAGCCCAGGACTAGCGGAGGATACGCAGTATTTT. Its protein is CASSPGLAEDTQYF.

This rearrangement joins TRBV27 to TRBJ2-4; possibly TRBD2 for D (6 bases). The CDR3 spans 19 residues. The V end lost 6 bases, the J end lost 1 base, and 25 bases lay between the germline ends. CDR1 is MNHEY and CDR2 is SMNVEV in the germline V gene (reference sequence). The CDR3 loop is CASRKTRNLFSGAKNIQYF. The CDR3 DNA follows: TGTGCCAGCAGGAAAACCCGTAATCTGTTCAGCGGGGCCAAAAACATTCAGTACTTC.

V is TRBV23-1 and J is TRBJ2-7, with 10 bases that match TRBD2. TRBV23-1 is an open reading frame, and its role is uncertain. Germline trimming cut 6 bases from V and 5 bases from J; bases unmatched to any gene: 7. This CDR3 spans 14 amino acids. In DNA, the CDR3 is TGCGCCAGCAGACCCAAGCGGGAGGGAGACGAGCAGTACTTC. Protein sequence: CASRPKREGDEQYF.

J is TRBJ2-7 and V is TRBV5-1; TRBD1 might be the D (6 bases). Germline CDR1 is SGHRS and CDR2 is YFSETQ. The CDR3 is made up of 13 amino acids. Trimming cost V 2 bases and J 2 bases, with 8 bases left between them. The CDR3 DNA reads as TGCGCCAGCAGCTTACAGGGTCCCTACGAGCAGTACTTC. Encoded protein: CASSLQGPYEQYF.

V is TRBV7-6 and J is TRBJ1-5; TRBD1 matches at 10 bases. Germline-derived CDR1 and CDR2 are SGHVS and FNYEAQ. CDR3 length: 15 amino acids. The V and J ends lost 5 bases and 2 bases, in that order; junction bases with no gene match: 3. The CDR3 reads CASSPGTGGNQPQHF. CDR3 sequence (DNA): TGTGCCAGCAGCCCAGGGACAGGGGGCAATCAGCCCCAGCATTTT. Together with reference TRBV7-6 and TRBJ1-5, the CDR3 gives the full variable domain: GAGVSQSPRYKVTKRGQDVALRCDPISGHVSLYWYRQALGQGPEFLTYFNYEAQQDKSGLPNDRFSAERPEGSISTLTIQRTEQRDSAMYRCASSPGTGGNQPQHFGDGTRLSIL.

This clone has more than one count but fewer than ten. The rearrangement links TRBV19 to TRBJ2-1; 7 bases align to TRBD1. The CDR3 spans 12 residues. Germline CDR1 and CDR2: LNHDA and SQIVND (reference sequence). V shed 4 bases and J 9 bases; nucleotides not matched to a gene: 3. For the CDR3, the DNA is TGTGCCAGTAGTACAGACAGGGTTGAGCAGTTCTTC. Translation gives CASSTDRVEQFF. The full variable domain, in which reference TRBV19 and TRBJ2-1 provide the parts outside the CDR3, is DGGITQSPKYLFRKEGQNVTLSCEQNLNHDAMYWYRQDPGQGLRLIYYSQIVNDFQKGDIAEGYSVSREKKESFPLTVTSAQKNPTAFYLCASSTDRVEQFFGPGTRLTVL.

This clone was seen a few times. The chain combines TRBV6-1 with TRBJ2-6; maybe TRBD1 (6 bases). V shed 6 bases and J shed 1 base, with 10 bases lying between them. The CDR3 has 15 amino acids. CDR1 and CDR2 (germline): MNHNS, SASEGT. CDR3 residues: CASRDSQSGANVLTF. DNA for the CDR3: TGTGCCAGCAGGGACAGTCAATCTGGGGCCAACGTCCTGACTTTC.

V usage is TRBV5-1 and J usage is TRBJ1-2; D may be TRBD1 (5 bases). Germline lookup yields CDR1 SGHRS and CDR2 YFSETQ. Trimming stripped 4 bases from V and 3 bases from J, with 16 bases between. The length of the CDR3 is 15 residues. The CDR3 reads CASSTRGGQDYGYTF. The CDR3 nucleotides are TGCGCCAGCAGCACAAGGGGAGGTCAAGACTATGGCTACACCTTC. The variable domain in full, with the rest retrieved from reference TRBV5-1 and TRBJ1-2, is KAGVTQTPRYLIKTRGQQVTLSCSPISGHRSVSWYQQTPGQGLQFLFEYFSETQRNKGNFPGRFSGRQFSNSRSEMNVSTLELGDSALYLCASSTRGGQDYGYTFGSGTRLTVV.

The CDR3 sequence is CASSSGQGKQPQHF. CDR3 DNA: TGTGCCAGCAGCTCAGGACAGGGAAAACAGCCCCAGCATTTT. V is TRBV7-9 and J is TRBJ1-5, with 8 bases lining up with TRBD1. CDR1 is SEHNR, CDR2 FQNEAQ, per germline (reference sequence). CDR3 length: 14 amino acids. With 4 bases clipped from V and 7 bases from J, the junction kept 6 bases outside the gene matches.

The table lists this clone with a few counts. The V gene is TRBV7-2, the J gene TRBJ2-7, with 7 bases fitting TRBD2. This CDR3 region has 15 residues. CDR1 and CDR2 (germline): SGHTA, FQGNSA. Germline trimming cut 2 bases from V and 6 bases from J; bases unmatched to any gene: 10. CDR3 sequence (DNA): TGTGCCAGCAGCTTACGACAAGCGGGGATGACCGAGCAGTACTTC. Protein product: CASSLRQAGMTEQYF. Looking up the rest from reference TRBV7-2 and TRBJ2-7 gives the full variable domain: GAGVSQSPSNKVTEKGKDVELRCDPISGHTALYWYRQSLGQGLEFLIYFQGNSAPDKSGLPSDRFSAERTGGSVSTLTIQRTQQEDSAVYLCASSLRQAGMTEQYFGPGTRLTVT.

V usage is TRBV28 and J usage is TRBJ1-2; 7 nucleotides line up with TRBD1. J was trimmed by 4 bases and V by 4 bases; bases with no gene match: 9. This CDR3 spans 15 amino acids. Germline CDR1 and CDR2: MDHEN and SYDVKM. The DNA for the CDR3 is TGTGCCAGCAGTTGGACAGGCTCCTATGGCTATGGCTACACCTTC. Translation gives CASSWTGSYGYGYTF.

The chain has TRBV7-9 and TRBJ2-7; 7 nucleotides line up with TRBD2. With V trimmed by 5 bases and J by 6 bases, 10 bases remained unmatched. The CDR3 sequence is 14 residues long. CDR1 SEHNR and CDR2 FQNEAQ come from the germline V gene (reference sequence). The DNA for the CDR3 is TGTGCCAGCAGCGCCAACCGACTAGCTTCCGAGCAGTACTTC. Protein sequence: CASSANRLASEQYF.

V gene TRBV6-1 combines with J gene TRBJ2-5; 8 bases fit TRBD1. The CDR3 contains 14 residues. Germline loops: CDR1 MNHNS, CDR2 SASEGT. Losses at the gene ends were 6 bases for V and 5 bases for J; bases not matched to a gene: 8. CDR3 sequence (DNA): TGTGCCAGCAGCCCGGACAGGGTGAAGGAGACCCAGTACTTC. Translating it yields CASSPDRVKETQYF.

CDR3: CASSLTGGGDTQYF. CDR3 coding DNA: TGTGCCAGCAGCCTTACAGGGGGTGGAGATACGCAGTATTTT. The rearrangement joins TRBV2 to TRBJ2-3, with 8 bases that match TRBD1. The V and J ends lost 6 bases and 5 bases, in that order; junction bases with no gene match: 7. Germline assignment: CDR1 SNHLY and CDR2 FYNNEI. There are 14 residues in the CDR3.

This clone was observed once. This chain connects TRBV6-5 to TRBJ1-3; TRBD1 might be the D (6 bases). V lost 1 base to trimming and J lost 2 bases, with 12 bases between them. The CDR3 is 16 amino acids. From germline, CDR1 is MNHEY and CDR2 SVGAGI. CDR3 DNA: TGTGCCAGCAGTTACTACTCGGGGGGCACTGGAAACACCATATATTTT. Encoded protein: CASSYYSGGTGNTIYF.

The chain employs TRBV2 and TRBJ1-6; D gene unclear. Germline assignment: CDR1 SNHLY and CDR2 FYNNEI. Trimming pared 0 bases from V and 7 bases from J, leaving 10 bases between. The CDR3 consists of 15 residues. CDR3 loop: CASSEAAGFNSPLHF. The CDR3 DNA follows: TGTGCCAGCAGTGAAGCGGCGGGGTTCAATTCACCCCTCCACTTT.

V usage is TRBV27 and J usage is TRBJ1-1; TRBD1 is a possible D gene (5 bases). The CDR3 is made up of 13 amino acids. The germline V and J ends were trimmed by 2 bases and 1 base, with 5 bases remaining between them. Germline V lookup: CDR1 MNHEY, CDR2 SMNVEV (reference sequence). CDR3 protein: CASSLTGNTEAFF. In DNA, the CDR3 is TGTGCCAGCAGTTTAACAGGGAACACTGAAGCTTTCTTT.

The table lists this clone with a few counts. This sequence joins TRBV5-4 and TRBJ2-7, with TRBD1 matching over 12 bases. Germline V gives CDR1 SGHNT, CDR2 YYREEE (reference sequence). This CDR3 comprises 17 residues. The V segment lost 4 bases and the J segment 1 base; nucleotides outside the gene matches: 9. The CDR3 DNA follows: TGTGCCAGCAGCCAGGGACAGGGGGCGGTAAGGTCCTACGAGCAGTACTTC. The encoded protein is CASSQGQGAVRSYEQYF.

This chain joins TRBV18 and TRBJ2-5, with D hard to call. Trimming took 5 bases from V and 2 from J, leaving 6 bases between them. The CDR3 contains 12 residues. Germline lookup yields CDR1 KGHSH and CDR2 LQKENI. The CDR3 DNA follows: TGTGCCAGCTCATTCACTCAAGAGACCCAGTACTTC. Translated: CASSFTQETQYF.